The 11 T cell receptor beta chains below all came from one sample that was sequenced in a study of early T cells in non-severe SARS-CoV-2 infection. One entry per CDR3 protein results from TCRdb running MiXCR on the 5' RACE reads. Of tens of thousands of distinct CDR3 sequences in the sample, about 10% were seen once. The sequenced sample consisted of whole blood. The receptors come from an adult who was a healthcare worker with PCR-confirmed SARS-CoV-2 infection or an uninfected control (not recorded which).

This clonotype occurred many times. The rearrangement links TRBV2 to TRBJ1-4, with D possibly matching TRBD1 (5 bases). CDR3 length: 15 residues. Trimming removed 2 bases from V and 5 bases from J, with 12 bases in between. The germline V gene has CDR1 SNHLY and CDR2 FYNNEI. The CDR3 bases are TGTGCCAGCAGTGAAAATCGGGGACTAAATGAAAAACTGTTTTTT. Its protein product is CASSENRGLNEKLFF.

The V and J genes are TRBV2 and TRBJ1-5; weak D call: TRBD1 (5 bases). The length of the CDR3 is 13 residues. The germline CDR1 and CDR2 sequences are SNHLY and FYNNEI. The V and J ends lost 1 base and 7 bases respectively, with 8 bases between them. The CDR3 spells CASSEEGIQPQHF. In nucleotides, the CDR3 is TGTGCCAGCAGTGAAGAGGGGATCCAGCCCCAGCATTTT.

This clonotype appeared many times. The J gene is TRBJ2-7, the V gene TRBV24-1; 7 bases match TRBD1. The CDR3 sequence is 13 residues long. Germline lookup yields CDR1 KGHDR and CDR2 SFDVKD. Germline trimming cut 7 bases from V and 2 bases from J; bases unmatched to any gene: 4. The CDR3 DNA sequence: TGTGCCACCAGCGACAGGGTGACCTACGAGCAGTACTTC. This encodes CATSDRVTYEQYF.

This clonotype was detected many times. The rearrangement uses TRBV20-1 and TRBJ2-7; D possibly matches TRBD1 or TRBD2 (5 bases each). Trimming pared 6 bases from V and 12 bases from J, leaving 18 bases between. The CDR3 extends over 11 amino acids. CDR1 is DFQATT and CDR2 is SNEGSKA in the germline V gene (reference sequence). This CDR3 reads CSASKMTEGYF. CDR3 in DNA: TGCAGTGCCTCTAAAATGACAGAGGGGTACTTC.

This clonotype was found a few times. V gene TRBV29-1 combines with J gene TRBJ2-1; 9 positions agree with TRBD2. V gave up 6 bases and J gave up 15 bases; unmatched junction bases: 12. Germline values: CDR1 SQVTM, CDR2 ANQGSEA. This CDR3 comprises 12 residues. CDR3 protein: CSVDRAGTSPFF. CDR3 DNA: TGCAGCGTAGACAGAGCCGGGACTAGCCCGTTCTTC.

The sample holds many counts of this clonotype. This chain joins TRBV4-1 and TRBJ2-1; TRBD2 might be the D (6 bases). Germline assignment: CDR1 MGHRA and CDR2 YSYEKL. The CDR3 extends over 17 amino acids. With 4 bases removed from V and 3 bases from J, the gap between germline ends came to 19 bases. CDR3 in DNA: TGCGCCAGCAGCCCCCCCTGTCGGGGGTCTGACTACAATGAGCAGTTCTTC. Translation: CASSPPCRGSDYNEQFF.

V usage is TRBV20-1 and J usage is TRBJ2-1; D tentatively reads TRBD1 or TRBD2 (5 bases each). V was pared by 2 bases and J by 0 bases, with 11 bases between. Looked up from germline, CDR1 is DFQATT and CDR2 is SNEGSKA (reference sequence). CDR3 length: 15 amino acids. The CDR3 nucleotides are TGCAGTGCTAGAAGGCCAGGGAGCTCCTACAATGAGCAGTTCTTC. Amino acid sequence: CSARRPGSSYNEQFF.

This clonotype was recorded many times. The CDR3 loop reads CASSPLGAGLDEQFF. The CDR3 DNA reads as TGTGCCAGCAGCCCACTAGGGGCGGGGTTGGACGAGCAGTTCTTC. The V gene is TRBV7-3, the J gene TRBJ2-1; possible D gene TRBD2, 6 bases. The CDR3 runs to 15 residues. In germline, CDR1 is SGHTA, CDR2 FQGTGA. Deletions cut 5 bases from V and 10 bases from J, with 21 bases between.

The genes are TRBV30 and TRBJ1-6; D is perhaps TRBD1 (5 bases). V dropped 1 base and J dropped 6 bases, with 13 bases sitting between them. Germline V gene lookup returns CDR1 GTSNPN and CDR2 SVGIG (reference sequence). This CDR3 spans 15 amino acids. CDR3 DNA sequence: TGTGCCTGGAGTGAAGGGGCAGGGCCTAATTCACCCCTCCACTTT. This sequence encodes CAWSEGAGPNSPLHF.

The chain combines TRBV5-6 with TRBJ2-3, with D maybe TRBD1 (5 bases). This CDR3 region has 15 residues. V gave up 2 bases and J gave up 1 base, with 11 bases separating them. Germline CDR1 SGHDT, CDR2 YYEEEE. Written as DNA, the CDR3 is TGTGCCAGCAGCTTAGGTGGGGCCCGCACAGATACGCAGTATTTT. As protein: CASSLGGARTDTQYF.

The genes are TRBV12-2 and TRBJ1-3; no check of the table's D call, TRBD1, against the DNA was made. TRBV12-2 is annotated as a pseudogene. There are 16 residues in the CDR3. The CDR3 here is CASRQEPGVSGNTIYF. The CDR3 coding sequence is TGTGCAAGCCGACAGGAGCCGGGCGTCTCTGGAAACACCATATATTTT.